This TCR beta chain was profiled in a study of early T cells in non-severe SARS-CoV-2 infection. The overall study: The input, bulk RNA from unsorted whole blood, was sequenced, and chains were unpaired. Study results and limitations: Missing private and CD4 specificities, VDJdb matching favored anti-spike CD8 responses.

The table lists this clonotype with a few counts. The antigen remains unidentified. CDR3 length equals 13 residues. Losses at the gene ends were 6 bases for V and 3 bases for J; bases not matched to a gene: 7. Germline V gene data show CDR1 as SQVTM and CDR2 as ANQGSEA. Unique molecular identifiers were added to individual cDNA molecules. TCRdb redid the calling of the 5' RACE reads with MiXCR, one entry per CDR3 protein. The sample yields 25,000 to 35,000 distinct CDR3 sequences, around 5.8% seen once. The chain joins TRBV29-1 to TRBJ1-2; TRBD1 agrees at 7 bases. The TCR was taken from an adult who was a healthcare worker with PCR-confirmed SARS-CoV-2 infection or an uninfected control (not recorded which). The sample in question was whole blood, obtained at baseline. The CDR3: CSVEKTGHYGYTF. Written as DNA, the CDR3 is TGCAGCGTCGAAAAGACAGGGCACTATGGCTACACCTTC.